This T cell receptor beta chain is from a study of cytotoxic CD8 clonotypes in ibrutinib-treated CLL. As for the study in general: After median roughly 68 months, approximately 15 stayed in remission, around twelve progressed; responses approximately 24 partial, 2 complete.

Study-wide results and limits: Shared public clonotypes were rare, and on treatment they either got smaller or stayed the same. Baseline levels of clonality went above those of age-matched healthy donors and moved with circulating CD8+ T-cell counts.

The V gene end was trimmed by 4 bases and the J gene end by 5 bases; junction bases not matched to a gene: 7. The germline V gene encodes CDR1 SGHNT and CDR2 YENEEA. The CDR3 contains 16 residues. Of note for this clone: Its matching antigen is unknown.

Sequencing used immunoSEQ multiplex PCR; TCRdb keeps in-frame clones, though not all of them. Of 250,000 to 350,000 clones in the sample, less than 85% were seen once. The chain employs TRBV11-3 and TRBJ2-1, with TRBD2 matching over 11 bases. Sequenced here: PBMCs, sampled at disease progression, from a patient treated with ibrutinib. The clonotype was recovered from a human donor with chronic lymphocytic leukemia. In DNA, the CDR3 is TGTGCCAGCAGCTACTATGGGACTAGCGGACACAATGAGCAGTTCTTC. This sequence encodes CASSYYGTSGHNEQFF.